The clone carrying this TCR beta chain was observed once. The sample originates from a study of blood T cells in healthy people across ages. Samples each had at least 5 micrograms of total RNA extracted. The V segment lost 6 bases and the J segment 2 bases; nucleotides outside the gene matches: 8. CDR1 SQVTM and CDR2 ANQGSEA come from the germline V gene. The CDR3 consists of 14 residues. Then a second PCR, running roughly 6 to 12 cycles, was carried out with a sample-barcoded 5' primer and a J-beta primer mix. TCRdb fed the 5' RACE reads into MiXCR, producing one record per CDR3 protein. This sample has approximately 960,000 distinct CDR3 sequences, with about 29% found just once. Separately, the same data were catalogued under a study of T cells of mothers and their children.

The sequencing sample was made of blood. The chain combines TRBV29-1 with TRBJ2-5, with 8 bases fitting TRBD1. This TCR came from a woman aged 40 to 49 in good health. The CDR3 DNA is TGCAGCGTCTCCGGGACAGGTAGACAAGAGACCCAGTACTTC. Translating gives CSVSGTGRQETQYF.